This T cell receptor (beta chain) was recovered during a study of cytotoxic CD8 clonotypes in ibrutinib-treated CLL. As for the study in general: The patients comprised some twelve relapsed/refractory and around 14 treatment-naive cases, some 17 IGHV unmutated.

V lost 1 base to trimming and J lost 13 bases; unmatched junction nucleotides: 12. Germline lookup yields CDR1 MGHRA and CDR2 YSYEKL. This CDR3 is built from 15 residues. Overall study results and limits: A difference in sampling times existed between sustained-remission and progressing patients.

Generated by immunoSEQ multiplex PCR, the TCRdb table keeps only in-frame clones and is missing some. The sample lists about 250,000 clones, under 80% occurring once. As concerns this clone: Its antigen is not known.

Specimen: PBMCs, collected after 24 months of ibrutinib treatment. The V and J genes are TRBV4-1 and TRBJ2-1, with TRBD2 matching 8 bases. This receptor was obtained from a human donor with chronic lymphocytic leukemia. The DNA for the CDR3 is TGCGCCAGCAGCCAAGGTCCGGGAGGGCCCCCCCCTCAGTTCTTC. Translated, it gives CASSQGPGGPPPQFF.